This T cell receptor (beta chain) was sequenced for a study of T cell repertoires in cytomegalovirus infection. As for this clonotype: Its antigen is not identified. A much larger clone is a single base away; this may be a read error.

General study results and limits: Frequencies of public TCR beta families were cumulated, and this identified carriers of CMV plus the relevant HLA. Predominance within the ex vivo response was attributable to HLA-C-restricted CMV-specific TCR beta clonotypes.

Germline CDR1 SGHTA, CDR2 FQGNSA. The CDR3 has 13 residues. V was pared by 10 bases and J by 5 bases, with 18 bases between. TCRdb passed the reads through MiXCR, listing each CDR3 protein once. The sample has about 260,000 distinct CDR3 sequences; around 15% are singletons. The TCR comes from a human donor in good health (CMV status not recorded). Some clones in this sample may be carry-over from other donors' samples. Sequenced sample: PBMCs. J is TRBJ2-7 and V is TRBV7-2, with a tentative D call TRBD1 (7 bases). CDR3 sequence (DNA): TGTGCCAACTTACGACAGGGAGGAAACGAGCAGTACTTC. Residues: CANLRQGGNEQYF.